These 11 T cell receptor beta chains originate from one sample sequenced in a study of blood T cell repertoires in COVID-19. Profiling relied on immunoSEQ multiplex PCR, and the TCRdb table lists in-frame clones only, not all of them. This table holds 70,000 to 85,000 clones, roughly nine tenths found once. Source material: peripheral blood. The receptors shown here come from a woman aged 55-70 years with acute or convalescent COVID-19.

The rearrangement uses TRBV4-3 and TRBJ1-2; maybe TRBD1 (6 bases). This CDR3 is built from 16 residues. Germline V gene lookup returns CDR1 LGHNA and CDR2 YSLEER. Trimming removed 3 bases at V and 8 bases at J, with 22 bases between. The CDR3 nucleotides are TGCGCCAGCAGCCAGAATCCGGGACAACAAACTTCGGGCTACACCTTC. It is translated as CASSQNPGQQTSGYTF.

The CDR3 DNA reads TGTGCCAGCAGCCAAGGCCTGACTAGTGTCGAGCAGTACTTC. This sequence encodes CASSQGLTSVEQYF. V gene TRBV3-1 (or the pseudogene TRBV3-2) combines with J gene TRBJ2-7; D possibly corresponds to TRBD2 (6 bases). The germline CDR1 and CDR2 sequences are LGHDT and YNNKEL (reference sequence). CDR3 length equals 14 residues. Trimming removed 1 base from V and 6 bases from J, with 13 bases in between.

This sequence joins TRBV28 and TRBJ1-1; 7 bases match TRBD1. Losses at the gene ends were 7 bases for V and 5 bases for J; bases not matched to a gene: 7. The CDR3 consists of 13 residues. CDR1 is MDHEN and CDR2 is SYDVKM in the germline V gene. Written as DNA, the CDR3 is TGTGCCAGCACAATGACAGGGAAGACTGAAGCTTTCTTT. Encoded protein: CASTMTGKTEAFF.

The chain is built from TRBV19 and TRBJ2-5, with 14 bases lining up with TRBD2. J lost 1 base, V lost 5 bases, and 3 bases had no gene match. Germline loops: CDR1 LNHDA, CDR2 SQIVND (reference sequence). This CDR3 spans 16 amino acids. The CDR3 reads CASSFGTSGGQETQYF. Written as DNA, the CDR3 is TGTGCCAGTAGTTTCGGGACTAGCGGGGGCCAAGAGACCCAGTACTTC.

The chain employs TRBV6-5 and TRBJ1-2, with D perhaps matching TRBD1 (5 bases). V was shortened by 10 bases and J by 4 bases, with 22 bases between the two germline ends. The CDR3 spans 15 residues. Per germline, CDR1 MNHEY and CDR2 SVGAGI. CDR3 in DNA: TGTGCCACCATCGCGGGGGGGGGAGGAGGCTATGGCTACACCTTC. Translating it yields CATIAGGGGGYGYTF.

This chain uses TRBV3-1 (or the pseudogene TRBV3-2) with TRBJ1-5; unclear D gene. Trimming took 2 bases from V and 4 from J, leaving 9 bases between them. In germline, CDR1 is LGHDT, CDR2 YNNKEL (reference sequence). CDR3 length equals 14 residues. The CDR3 DNA reads as TGTGCCAGCAGCCAACTATACGGGAATCAGCCCCAGCATTTT. Protein sequence: CASSQLYGNQPQHF.

This chain connects TRBV7-9 to TRBJ2-3, with 9 bases aligning to TRBD1. With 4 bases clipped from V and 6 bases from J, the junction kept 8 bases outside the gene matches. The CDR3 runs to 15 residues. Germline V gene sequence: CDR1 SEHNR, CDR2 FQNEAQ (reference sequence). As DNA, the CDR3 is TGTGCCAGCAGCTACAGGGGGCTGGGGGCGGATACGCAGTATTTT. This encodes CASSYRGLGADTQYF.

This clone was seen a handful of times. This chain joins TRBV7-9 and TRBJ1-6; no firm D call. This CDR3 has 15 amino acids. From germline, CDR1 is SEHNR and CDR2 FQNEAQ (reference sequence). Trimming removed 1 base from V and 6 bases from J, with 10 bases in between. Here the CDR3 DNA reads TGTGCCAGCAGCTTAGTTTCGGGGATTAATTCACCCCTCCACTTT. Its translation: CASSLVSGINSPLHF. Using reference TRBV7-9 and TRBJ1-6 for the parts outside the CDR3, the full variable domain is DTGVSQNPRHKITKRGQNVTFRCDPISEHNRLYWYRQTLGQGPEFLTYFQNEAQLEKSRLLSDRFSAERPKGSFSTLEIQRTEQGDSAMYLCASSLVSGINSPLHFGNGTRLTVT.

This chain uses TRBV9 with TRBJ2-7; 10 bases fit TRBD2. CDR3 length equals 15 residues. Germline-derived CDR1 and CDR2 are SGDLS and YYNGEE. Trimming cost V 2 bases and J 4 bases; bases outside gene matches: 6. The DNA for the CDR3 is TGTGCCAGCAGCGTGGGGCTAGCGGGAGAGTACGAGCAGTACTTC. It specifies CASSVGLAGEYEQYF.

The J gene is TRBJ1-1, the V gene TRBV13; TRBD1 matches at 9 bases. Germline CDR1 PRHDT, CDR2 FYEKMQ (reference sequence). The J segment lost 1 base and the V segment lost 5 bases, leaving 8 bases of the junction unmatched. The CDR3 length is 16 residues. The CDR3 region is CASSDLGTGKNTEAFF. The CDR3 DNA is TGTGCCAGCAGCGATCTTGGGACAGGGAAGAACACTGAAGCTTTCTTT.

CDR3 sequence: CAALSMSSGAYNEQFF. The DNA for the CDR3 is TGTGCCGCCCTTTCGATGTCTAGCGGAGCCTACAATGAGCAGTTCTTC. V and J are TRBV2 and TRBJ2-1; 7 nucleotides align to TRBD2. Looked up from germline, CDR1 is SNHLY and CDR2 is FYNNEI. The CDR3 sequence is 16 residues long. The V segment lost 11 bases and the J segment 2 bases; nucleotides outside the gene matches: 15. The full variable domain, rest sourced from reference TRBV2 and TRBJ2-1, is EPEVTQTPSHQVTQMGQEVILRCVPISNHLYFYWYRQILGQKVEFLVSFYNNEISEKSEIFDDQFSVERPDGSNFTLKIRSTKLEDSAMYFCAALSMSSGAYNEQFFGPGTRLTVL.